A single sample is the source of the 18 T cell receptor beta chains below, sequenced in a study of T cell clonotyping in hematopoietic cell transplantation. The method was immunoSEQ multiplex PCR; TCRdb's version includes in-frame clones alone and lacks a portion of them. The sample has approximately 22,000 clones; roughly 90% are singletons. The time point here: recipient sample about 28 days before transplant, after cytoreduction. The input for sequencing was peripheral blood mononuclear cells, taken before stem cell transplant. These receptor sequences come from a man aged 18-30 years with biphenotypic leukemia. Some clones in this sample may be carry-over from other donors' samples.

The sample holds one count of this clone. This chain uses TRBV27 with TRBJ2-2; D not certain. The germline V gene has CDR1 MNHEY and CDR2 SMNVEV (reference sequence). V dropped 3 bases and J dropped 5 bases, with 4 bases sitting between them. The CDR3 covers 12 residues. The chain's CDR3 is CASSFSTGELFF. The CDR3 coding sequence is TGTGCCAGCAGTTTTTCAACCGGGGAGCTGTTTTTT.

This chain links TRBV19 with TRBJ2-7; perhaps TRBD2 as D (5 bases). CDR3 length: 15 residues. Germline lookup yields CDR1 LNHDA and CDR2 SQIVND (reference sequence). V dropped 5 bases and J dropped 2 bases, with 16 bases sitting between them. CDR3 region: CASSLGGSVPYEQYF. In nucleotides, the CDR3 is TGTGCCAGTAGTCTAGGAGGATCAGTCCCCTACGAGCAGTACTTC.

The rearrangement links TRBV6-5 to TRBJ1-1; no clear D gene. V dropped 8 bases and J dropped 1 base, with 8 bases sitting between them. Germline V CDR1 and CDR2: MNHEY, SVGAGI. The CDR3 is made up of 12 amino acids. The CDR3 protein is CASAQWNTEAFF. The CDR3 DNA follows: TGTGCCAGCGCCCAGTGGAACACTGAAGCTTTCTTT.

The CDR3 nucleotides read TGTGCCAGCAGCCAACGGGAGGAAGCTCCCTACGAGCAGTACTTC. Amino acids: CASSQREEAPYEQYF. The V gene is TRBV11-2, the J gene TRBJ2-7, with TRBD2 identical over 7 bases. Per the germline V gene, CDR1 is SGHAT and CDR2 is FQNNGV. There are 15 residues in the CDR3. J gave up 2 bases and V 5 bases, and 9 bases lay outside the gene matches.

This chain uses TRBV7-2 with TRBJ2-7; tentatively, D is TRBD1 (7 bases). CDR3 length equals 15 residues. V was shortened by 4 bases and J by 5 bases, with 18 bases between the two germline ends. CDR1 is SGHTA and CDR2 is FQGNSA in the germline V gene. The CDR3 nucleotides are TGTGCCAGCAGCTCCCAGGGGGGACAGTACCACGAGCAGTACTTC. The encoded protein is CASSSQGGQYHEQYF.

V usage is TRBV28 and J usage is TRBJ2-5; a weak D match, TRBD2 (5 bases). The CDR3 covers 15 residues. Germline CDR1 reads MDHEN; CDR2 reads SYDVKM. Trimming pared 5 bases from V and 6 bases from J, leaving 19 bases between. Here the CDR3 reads CASSQTSEVRKTQYF. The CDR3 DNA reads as TGTGCCAGCAGTCAAACGTCGGAGGTTCGTAAGACCCAGTACTTC.

The CDR3 protein is CASSEAREVRPQHF. In DNA form, the CDR3 reads TGTGCCAGCAGTGAAGCACGGGAGGTAAGGCCCCAGCATTTT. The chain carries TRBV6-1 and TRBJ1-5, with unresolved D. This CDR3 has 14 residues. From germline, CDR1 is MNHNS and CDR2 SASEGT. V lost 0 bases and J lost 9, with 12 bases in between.

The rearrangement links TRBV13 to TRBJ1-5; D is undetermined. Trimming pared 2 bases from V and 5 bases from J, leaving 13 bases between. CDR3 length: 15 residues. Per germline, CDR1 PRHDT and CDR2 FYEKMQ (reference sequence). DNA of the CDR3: TGTGCCAGCAGCTTACGAGGAGTAGCTGATCAGCCCCAGCATTTT. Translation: CASSLRGVADQPQHF.

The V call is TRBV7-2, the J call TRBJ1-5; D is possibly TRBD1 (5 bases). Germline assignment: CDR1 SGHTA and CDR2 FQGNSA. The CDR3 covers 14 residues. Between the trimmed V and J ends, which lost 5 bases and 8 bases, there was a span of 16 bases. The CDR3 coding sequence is TGTGCCAGCAGCCTACTATGGGGGGAGGAGCCCCAGCATTTT. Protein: CASSLLWGEEPQHF. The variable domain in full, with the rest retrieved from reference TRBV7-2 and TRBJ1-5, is GAGVSQSPSNKVTEKGKDVELRCDPISGHTALYWYRQSLGQGLEFLIYFQGNSAPDKSGLPSDRFSAERTGGSVSTLTIQRTQQEDSAVYLCASSLLWGEEPQHFGDGTRLSIL.

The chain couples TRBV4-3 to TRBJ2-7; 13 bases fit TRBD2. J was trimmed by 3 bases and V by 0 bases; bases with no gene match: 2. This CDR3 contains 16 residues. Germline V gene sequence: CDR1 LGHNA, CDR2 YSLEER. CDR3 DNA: TGCGCCAGCAGCCAAGACCGGACTAGCGGGAGCTACGAGCAGTACTTC. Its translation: CASSQDRTSGSYEQYF.

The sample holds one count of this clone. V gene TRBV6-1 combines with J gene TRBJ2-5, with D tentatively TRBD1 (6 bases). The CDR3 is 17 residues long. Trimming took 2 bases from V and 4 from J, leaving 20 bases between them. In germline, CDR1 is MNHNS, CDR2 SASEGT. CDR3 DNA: TGTGCCAGCAGTGAACTCCTTGGGGGCGCGAGAGGAGAGACCCAGTACTTC. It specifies CASSELLGGARGETQYF.

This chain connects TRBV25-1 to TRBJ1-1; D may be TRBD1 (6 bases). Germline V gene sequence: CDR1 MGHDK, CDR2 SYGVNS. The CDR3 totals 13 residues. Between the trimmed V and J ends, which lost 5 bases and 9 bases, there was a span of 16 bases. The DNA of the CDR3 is TGTGCCAGCAGTACTCAGGGGCCGAATCAAGCTTTCTTT. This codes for CASSTQGPNQAFF.

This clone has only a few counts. CDR3: CASSYSQDAELFF. CDR3 nucleotides: TGTGCCAGCAGTTACTCTCAGGACGCTGAGCTGTTTTTT. This sequence joins TRBV6-5 and TRBJ2-2; D not certain. V was clipped by 0 bases and J by 11 bases, with 10 bases between them. The germline CDR1 and CDR2 sequences are MNHEY and SVGAGI. CDR3 size: 13 residues.

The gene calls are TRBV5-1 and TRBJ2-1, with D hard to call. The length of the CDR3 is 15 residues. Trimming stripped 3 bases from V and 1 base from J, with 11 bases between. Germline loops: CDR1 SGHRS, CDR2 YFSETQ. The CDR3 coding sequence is TGCGCCAGCAGCTGGGTCCCCGGTTCCTACAATGAGCAGTTCTTC. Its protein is CASSWVPGSYNEQFF.

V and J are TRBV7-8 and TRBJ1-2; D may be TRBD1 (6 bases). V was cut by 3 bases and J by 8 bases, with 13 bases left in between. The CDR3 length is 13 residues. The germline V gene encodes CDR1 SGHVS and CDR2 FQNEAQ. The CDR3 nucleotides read TGTGCCAGCAGCTTTTCGACAGGCATAGGCTACACCTTC. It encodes CASSFSTGIGYTF.

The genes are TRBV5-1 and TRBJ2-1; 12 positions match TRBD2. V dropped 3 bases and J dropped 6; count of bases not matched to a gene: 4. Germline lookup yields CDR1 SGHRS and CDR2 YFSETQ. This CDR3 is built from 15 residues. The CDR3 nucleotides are TGCGCCAGCAGCTACCTAGCGGGGGGGGTCAATGAGCAGTTCTTC. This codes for CASSYLAGGVNEQFF.

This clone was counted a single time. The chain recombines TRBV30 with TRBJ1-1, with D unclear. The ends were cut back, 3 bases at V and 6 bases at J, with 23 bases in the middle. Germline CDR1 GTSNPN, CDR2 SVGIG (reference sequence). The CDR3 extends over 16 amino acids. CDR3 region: CAWSVPRSTARPEAFF. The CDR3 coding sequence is TGTGCCTGGAGCGTCCCTCGATCGACGGCGCGCCCTGAAGCTTTCTTT.

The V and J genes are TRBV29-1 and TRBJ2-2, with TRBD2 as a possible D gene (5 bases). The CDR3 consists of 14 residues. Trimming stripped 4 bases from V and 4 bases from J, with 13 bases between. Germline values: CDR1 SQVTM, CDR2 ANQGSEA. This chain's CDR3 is CSVGGNAGTGELFF. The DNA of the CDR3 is TGCAGCGTTGGAGGTAATGCGGGCACCGGGGAGCTGTTTTTT.